Listed here are 21 T cell receptor beta chains from one sample, sequenced in a study of shared clonotypes between healthy human individuals (dated by TCRdb to the early 2020s). Library generation was performed with the immunoSEQ multiplex PCR assay. Imported from immuneACCESS, the table was reduced by TCRdb to in-frame sequences with V and J called. These copies leave out some clones; in studies compared against another copy, an unresolved V gene accounts for under half, and the cause of the remainder is not known. The sample profile shows 850,000 to 1,200,000 clones; approximately 72% of them were found once. The ten largest clonotypes hold 1.4% to 1.5% of the sample. The sample was memory CD4+ T cells sorted from blood. This sample's cell subset or site label indicates: CD45RA-negative fraction. These receptors were collected from a man in his late teens or twenties in good health.

The chain recombines TRBV5-1 with TRBJ2-2; 8 nucleotides line up with TRBD1. CDR1 SGHRS and CDR2 YFSETQ come from the germline V gene. This CDR3 is built from 17 residues. V trimming: 0 bases; J trimming: 2 bases; junction bases outside the gene matches: 6. CDR3 nucleotides: TGCGCCAGCAGCTTGGGGCCGCAGGGGGCTAACACCGGGGAGCTGTTTTTT. It yields the protein CASSLGPQGANTGELFF. Supplemented by reference TRBV5-1 and TRBJ2-2, the full variable domain reads KAGVTQTPRYLIKTRGQQVTLSCSPISGHRSVSWYQQTPGQGLQFLFEYFSETQRNKGNFPGRFSGRQFSNSRSEMNVSTLELGDSALYLCASSLGPQGANTGELFFGEGSRLTVL.

The J gene is TRBJ1-2, the V gene TRBV20-1, with unresolved D. This CDR3 comprises 11 residues. Trimming took off 2 bases at V and 8 bases at J, with 9 bases between the two ends. Germline loops: CDR1 DFQATT, CDR2 SNEGSKA (reference sequence). The CDR3 sequence: CSARIGSGYTF. The CDR3 nucleotides read TGCAGTGCTAGAATAGGGTCCGGCTACACCTTC.

Of note for this clone: Other nucleotide sequences in the sample specify the same CDR3. The chain links TRBV5-1 to TRBJ2-2, with a weak D call TRBD1 (6 bases). Germline assignment: CDR1 SGHRS and CDR2 YFSETQ. This CDR3 is 15 amino acids long. V gave up 3 bases and J gave up 1 base, with 10 bases separating them. The DNA of the CDR3 is TGCGCCAGCAGCTCACAGACAGGGAACACCGGGGAGCTGTTTTTT. Its translation: CASSSQTGNTGELFF.

V is TRBV5-1 and J is TRBJ2-3, with 8 bases that match TRBD2. The CDR3 loop spans 17 amino acids. The ends lost 0 bases at V and 1 base at J; junction bases unmatched: 7. From germline, CDR1 is SGHRS and CDR2 YFSETQ. The CDR3 DNA reads as TGCGCCAGCAGCTTGGTTATAGGGCGGGGGGGCACAGATACGCAGTATTTT. Translating it yields CASSLVIGRGGTDTQYF.

In this sample, this clone turned up a few times. The rearrangement uses TRBV7-9 and TRBJ1-5; D perhaps matches TRBD1 (5 bases). The CDR3 runs 15 residues. Germline V gene lookup returns CDR1 SEHNR and CDR2 FQNEAQ (reference sequence). Trimming shortened V by 1 base and J by 7 bases, and 14 bases separated the two germline ends. The CDR3 DNA sequence: TGTGCCAGCAGCTTAGATCAGGGCGGTTGGCAGCCCCAGCATTTT. This gives the protein CASSLDQGGWQPQHF.

This clone was seen a few times. This rearrangement joins TRBV9 to TRBJ1-6; no definite D call. V lost 4 bases, J lost 10 bases, and 18 bases lay in between. CDR3 length equals 15 residues. Germline-derived CDR1 and CDR2 are SGDLS and YYNGEE. The CDR3 region is CASSPRPGSDSPLHF. CDR3 nucleotide sequence: TGTGCCAGCAGCCCCAGGCCGGGTAGCGACTCACCCCTCCACTTT.

This clone was counted a single time. V gene TRBV19 combines with J gene TRBJ2-5; 12 bases are shared with TRBD2. The V and J ends lost 5 bases and 2 bases, in that order; junction bases with no gene match: 6. The CDR3 has 16 residues. The germline V gene encodes CDR1 LNHDA and CDR2 SQIVND (reference sequence). CDR3 nucleotides: TGTGCCAGTAGTCCTCGGACTAGCGGGACTCAAGAGACCCAGTACTTC. Residues: CASSPRTSGTQETQYF.

This clone was picked up a small number of times. This chain uses TRBV5-1 with TRBJ2-3; D unclear. From germline, CDR1 is SGHRS and CDR2 YFSETQ. The germline V and J ends were trimmed by 4 bases and 0 bases, with 9 bases remaining between them. The CDR3 contains 14 residues. Here the CDR3 reads CASSQLVSTDTQYF. CDR3 DNA: TGCGCCAGCAGCCAGCTAGTCAGCACAGATACGCAGTATTTT. The whole variable domain, filled in from reference TRBV5-1 and TRBJ2-3, reads KAGVTQTPRYLIKTRGQQVTLSCSPISGHRSVSWYQQTPGQGLQFLFEYFSETQRNKGNFPGRFSGRQFSNSRSEMNVSTLELGDSALYLCASSQLVSTDTQYFGPGTRLTVL.

The chain recombines TRBV2 with TRBJ1-2; a weak D match, TRBD1 (5 bases). This CDR3 spans 13 amino acids. Germline lookup yields CDR1 SNHLY and CDR2 FYNNEI. The V gene lost 8 bases and the J gene lost 5 bases, with 15 bases spanning the gap. Here the CDR3 DNA reads TGTGCCAGCCGTACCGACAGTTATTATGGCTACACCTTC. Encoded protein: CASRTDSYYGYTF.

This sequence joins TRBV6-5 and TRBJ1-5, with a possible D match to TRBD1 (5 bases). The length of the CDR3 is 15 residues. V was cut by 6 bases and J by 0 bases, with 12 bases left in between. Germline loops: CDR1 MNHEY, CDR2 SVGAGI. The CDR3, as DNA: TGTGCCAGCAGCAGGGATCTCTATAGCAATCAGCCCCAGCATTTT. Its translation: CASSRDLYSNQPQHF.

This clone was counted only a few times. This chain links TRBV4-1 with TRBJ2-6; tentative D call: TRBD1 (5 bases). CDR3 length equals 16 residues. Looked up from germline, CDR1 is MGHRA and CDR2 is YSYEKL. Between the trimmed V and J ends, which lost 3 bases and 1 base, there was a span of 10 bases. CDR3 region: CASSHAGLSGANVLTF. The CDR3 DNA follows: TGCGCCAGCAGCCATGCAGGGCTATCTGGGGCCAACGTCCTGACTTTC.

V is TRBV2 and J is TRBJ1-4; D gene ambiguous. The germline gives CDR1 SNHLY, CDR2 FYNNEI. There are 15 residues in the CDR3. Deletions cut 4 bases from V and 5 bases from J, with 14 bases between. The CDR3 loop is CASSVHKGPNEKLFF. The CDR3 DNA follows: TGTGCCAGCAGTGTTCATAAAGGCCCGAATGAAAAACTGTTTTTT. Variable domain in full (rest from reference TRBV2 and TRBJ1-4): EPEVTQTPSHQVTQMGQEVILRCVPISNHLYFYWYRQILGQKVEFLVSFYNNEISEKSEIFDDQFSVERPDGSNFTLKIRSTKLEDSAMYFCASSVHKGPNEKLFFGSGTQLSVL.

CDR3 sequence reads: CASSLPTATNEKLFF. CDR3 bases: TGTGCCAGCAGTTTACCGACAGCAACTAATGAAAAACTGTTTTTT. The chain employs TRBV28 and TRBJ1-4; possible D gene TRBD1, 5 bases. Trimming stripped 2 bases from V and 0 bases from J, with 7 bases between. The CDR3 has 15 amino acids. Per the germline V gene, CDR1 is MDHEN and CDR2 is SYDVKM.

The chain couples TRBV27 to TRBJ1-2, with no clear D. The CDR3 loop spans 14 amino acids. V was pared by 5 bases and J by 8 bases, with 18 bases between. CDR1 and CDR2 from the germline V gene are MNHEY and SMNVEV (reference sequence). Here the CDR3 reads CASSPPGLWEGYTF. The CDR3, as DNA: TGTGCCAGCAGTCCCCCCGGCCTATGGGAGGGCTACACCTTC.

This clone was seen only once. The V call is TRBV10-2, the J call TRBJ1-2; no clear D gene. Germline V gene lookup returns CDR1 WSHSY and CDR2 SAAADI. The CDR3 consists of 13 residues. With 3 bases removed from V and 2 bases from J, the gap between germline ends came to 7 bases. The CDR3 sequence is CASSDTGNYGYTF. CDR3 nucleotides: TGCGCCAGCAGTGATACGGGGAACTATGGCTACACCTTC.

The rearrangement links TRBV6-5 to TRBJ1-5, with 7 nucleotides matching TRBD1. The junction had 1 base not matched to a gene; V was cut back by 5 bases and J by 0 bases. The CDR3 sequence is 14 residues long. CDR1 and CDR2 from the germline V gene are MNHEY and SVGAGI. DNA for the CDR3: TGTGCCAGCAGTGACAGGGCTAGCAATCAGCCCCAGCATTTT. As protein: CASSDRASNQPQHF.

A remark on this clone: Other DNA sequences from this sample encode an identical CDR3 as well. The gene calls are TRBV28 and TRBJ2-3; D remains unclear. Germline V gene lookup returns CDR1 MDHEN and CDR2 SYDVKM. The CDR3 contains 14 residues. Trimming shortened V by 1 base and J by 1 base, and 6 bases separated the two germline ends. The CDR3 loop is CASSLLSGTDTQYF. Written as DNA, the CDR3 is TGTGCCAGCAGTTTATTATCTGGCACAGATACGCAGTATTTT.

This sequence joins TRBV30 and TRBJ1-2; no clear D gene. Trimming took off 2 bases at V and 6 bases at J, with 10 bases between the two ends. CDR3 length: 12 residues. From germline, CDR1 is GTSNPN and CDR2 SVGIG (reference sequence). CDR3 sequence (DNA): TGTGCCTGGAGTTGGCAGATCGATGGCTACACCTTC. Its translation: CAWSWQIDGYTF.

This clone was counted only a few times. The chain is built from TRBV9 and TRBJ2-1; TRBD2 aligns across 10 bases. The germline V gene has CDR1 SGDLS and CDR2 YYNGEE. The CDR3 has 19 residues. After removal of 0 bases from V and 8 bases from J, the junction contained 17 bases not matched to a gene. The CDR3 is CASSVVLGKGLAPIDEQFF. CDR3 coding DNA: TGTGCCAGCAGCGTAGTACTTGGGAAGGGACTAGCGCCGATCGATGAGCAGTTCTTC.

This clone appeared once. V is TRBV5-1 and J is TRBJ2-5, with D perhaps TRBD1 or TRBD2 (7 bases each). CDR3 length: 14 amino acids. The V end lost 3 bases, the J end lost 2 bases, and 11 bases lay between the germline ends. Germline values: CDR1 SGHRS, CDR2 YFSETQ. CDR3 nucleotides: TGCGCCAGCAGCTCGCAGGGGGGGCAAGAGACCCAGTACTTC. This gives the protein CASSSQGGQETQYF. Combining the CDR3 with reference TRBV5-1 and TRBJ2-5 gives the whole variable domain KAGVTQTPRYLIKTRGQQVTLSCSPISGHRSVSWYQQTPGQGLQFLFEYFSETQRNKGNFPGRFSGRQFSNSRSEMNVSTLELGDSALYLCASSSQGGQETQYFGPGTRLLVL.

The J gene is TRBJ1-1, the V gene TRBV30, with D possibly matching TRBD1 (6 bases). CDR3 length: 16 residues. Per the germline V gene, CDR1 is GTSNPN and CDR2 is SVGIG (reference sequence). Between the trimmed V and J ends, which lost 4 bases and 3 bases, there was a span of 21 bases. CDR3 sequence (DNA): TGTGCCTGGACCCCGTTGGGAGGGGGGGTTTACACTGAAGCTTTCTTT. Translating it yields CAWTPLGGGVYTEAFF.